What follows are 23 T cell receptor beta chains derived from one specimen sequenced in a study of T cell responses to AZD1222 COVID-19 vaccine. Sequencing used immunoSEQ multiplex PCR; TCRdb keeps in-frame clones, though not all of them. Of about 110,000 clones in the sample, 87% were seen once. The input for sequencing was peripheral blood, taken 28 days after the second AZD1222 dose. The source is an adult who received the AZD1222 COVID-19 vaccine.

This clone was observed once. The V and J genes are TRBV4-3 and TRBJ2-1, with 7 bases that match TRBD2. V lost 1 base to trimming and J lost 3 bases; unmatched junction nucleotides: 6. The CDR3 length is 16 residues. The germline gives CDR1 LGHNA, CDR2 YSLEER. The chain's CDR3 is CASSQGLTSSYNEQFF. CDR3 in DNA: TGCGCCAGCAGCCAAGGTTTGACTAGCAGCTACAATGAGCAGTTCTTC.

The rearrangement uses TRBV6-5 and TRBJ1-1; a possible D gene is TRBD1 (5 bases). The germline CDR1 and CDR2 sequences are MNHEY and SVGAGI. The CDR3 runs 16 residues. V gave up 2 bases and J gave up 6 bases, with 19 bases separating them. For the CDR3, the DNA is TGTGCCAGCAGTTACACAGGTTCGGCGGTTGGTGCTGAAGCTTTCTTT. The encoded protein is CASSYTGSAVGAEAFF.

The chain combines TRBV28 with TRBJ2-7, with 14 bases identical to TRBD2. Germline V gene sequence: CDR1 MDHEN, CDR2 SYDVKM. With V trimmed by 7 bases and J by 4 bases, 15 bases remained unmatched. CDR3 size: 18 residues. The chain's CDR3 is CASTPAVGLAGVKYEQYF. The DNA of the CDR3 is TGTGCCAGCACCCCTGCTGTGGGACTAGCGGGAGTGAAGTACGAGCAGTACTTC.

The J gene is TRBJ1-1, the V gene TRBV6-1; no reliable D call. Trimming removed 1 base from V and 5 bases from J, with 8 bases in between. Germline CDR1 reads MNHNS; CDR2 reads SASEGT. The CDR3 is 13 amino acids. CDR3 sequence: CASSEGLRTEAFF. The CDR3 bases are TGTGCCAGCAGTGAAGGACTGAGAACTGAAGCTTTCTTT.

The chain is built from TRBV7-2 and TRBJ2-3, with D unclear. The CDR3 is 13 residues long. V dropped 4 bases and J dropped 2 bases, with 7 bases sitting between them. The V gene's germline CDR1 is SGHTA and CDR2 FQGNSA. Here the CDR3 reads CASSSAPTDTQYF. CDR3 in DNA: TGTGCCAGCAGCTCAGCCCCCACAGATACGCAGTATTTT.

The chain links TRBV7-2 to TRBJ2-2, with D unclear. V lost 0 bases and J lost 7, with 12 bases in between. This CDR3 comprises 15 residues. The germline V gene has CDR1 SGHTA and CDR2 FQGNSA. Here the CDR3 reads CASSLALEFGGELFF. For the CDR3, the DNA is TGTGCCAGCAGCTTAGCTTTGGAGTTTGGCGGGGAGCTGTTTTTT.

The rearrangement uses TRBV11-2 and TRBJ2-3, with D possibly being TRBD1 (5 bases). V lost 4 bases, J lost 1 base, and 12 bases lay in between. There are 15 residues in the CDR3. CDR1 SGHAT and CDR2 FQNNGV come from the germline V gene. The DNA of the CDR3 is TGTGCCAGCAGCTCCCGGCAGGGCGGCACAGATACGCAGTATTTT. This codes for CASSSRQGGTDTQYF.

The chain has TRBV6-4 and TRBJ2-5; 12 bases align to TRBD2. Germline CDR1 and CDR2: MRHNA and SNTAGT. There are 15 residues in the CDR3. V was pared by 6 bases and J by 1 base, with 3 bases of the junction left unmatched. CDR3 protein: CASSPTSGSQETQYF. The CDR3 DNA reads as TGTGCCAGCAGCCCGACTAGCGGGAGCCAAGAGACCCAGTACTTC.

The chain links TRBV7-2 to TRBJ2-2, with D unresolved. Germline V gene lookup returns CDR1 SGHTA and CDR2 FQGNSA. The CDR3 consists of 13 residues. V lost 0 bases and J 8 bases, leaving 7 bases between the germline ends. DNA of the CDR3: TGTGCCAGCAGCTTAGCAGTTCTAGGGGAGCTGTTTTTT. Its protein is CASSLAVLGELFF.

The V call is TRBV6-5, the J call TRBJ2-2; TRBD2 aligns across 8 bases. This CDR3 contains 16 residues. V dropped 2 bases and J dropped 4; count of bases not matched to a gene: 6. In germline, CDR1 is MNHEY, CDR2 SVGAGI. The CDR3 sequence: CASSYPTGGATGELFF. The CDR3, as DNA: TGTGCCAGCAGTTACCCGACCGGGGGGGCCACCGGGGAGCTGTTTTTT.

V gene TRBV6-4 combines with J gene TRBJ2-2; 10 positions agree with TRBD2. Germline CDR1 reads MRHNA; CDR2 reads SNTAGT. Losses at the gene ends were 3 bases for V and 6 bases for J; bases not matched to a gene: 7. CDR3 length equals 16 residues. CDR3 in DNA: TGTGCCAGCAGTGAAACACCTAGCGGGAGCTCCGGGGAGCTGTTTTTT. Residues: CASSETPSGSSGELFF.

This rearrangement joins TRBV7-9 to TRBJ2-4; perhaps TRBD1 as D (5 bases). This CDR3 comprises 14 residues. In germline, CDR1 is SEHNR, CDR2 FQNEAQ (reference sequence). V was cut by 4 bases and J by 5 bases, with 12 bases left in between. The CDR3 sequence: CASSSRVGQNIQYF. CDR3 nucleotide sequence: TGTGCCAGCAGCTCCAGGGTGGGCCAAAACATTCAGTACTTC.

J is TRBJ2-5 and V is TRBV7-2; D call uncertain. Trimming removed 1 base at V and 5 bases at J, with 8 bases between. The CDR3 has 13 amino acids. The V gene's germline CDR1 is SGHTA and CDR2 FQGNSA. The CDR3 spells CASSLVGGETQYF. CDR3 DNA sequence: TGTGCCAGCAGCTTAGTCGGTGGGGAGACCCAGTACTTC.

The chain employs TRBV6-2 or TRBV6-3 and TRBJ2-1, with D unresolved. Germline V lookup: CDR1 MNHEY, CDR2 SVGEGT. V lost 5 bases and J 8 bases, leaving 16 bases between the germline ends. The CDR3 sequence is 14 residues long. Written as DNA, the CDR3 is TGTGCCAGCAGTGACCCCAAAGGCCGGGATGAGCAGTTCTTC. As protein: CASSDPKGRDEQFF.

In its sample, this clone was seen once. V usage is TRBV7-9 and J usage is TRBJ2-1; D remains ambiguous. CDR1 and CDR2 (germline): SEHNR, FQNEAQ (reference sequence). V was cut by 0 bases and J by 8 bases, with 8 bases left in between. The CDR3 is made up of 13 amino acids. CDR3 DNA sequence: TGTGCCAGCAGCTTAGCGGATGGACATGAGCAGTTCTTC. Translating it yields CASSLADGHEQFF.

The chain couples TRBV27 to TRBJ1-6, with D tentatively TRBD1 (5 bases). This CDR3 comprises 12 residues. Trimming removed 5 bases at V and 12 bases at J, with 11 bases between. Per the germline V gene, CDR1 is MNHEY and CDR2 is SMNVEV (reference sequence). The CDR3: CASSIPGGPLHF. DNA of the CDR3: TGTGCCAGCAGTATTCCCGGGGGACCCCTCCACTTT.

The rearrangement links TRBV10-3 to TRBJ1-1, with TRBD1 as a possible D gene (6 bases). Trimming removed 1 base from V and 4 bases from J, with 10 bases in between. The CDR3 has 14 amino acids. Germline loops: CDR1 ENHRY, CDR2 SYGVKD. CDR3 in amino acids: CAISEWDTGTEAFF. The DNA for the CDR3 is TGTGCCATCAGTGAGTGGGACACTGGCACTGAAGCTTTCTTT.

The rearrangement links TRBV10-3 to TRBJ1-2; D possibly corresponds to TRBD1 (5 bases). The germline V gene encodes CDR1 ENHRY and CDR2 SYGVKD. Deletions cut 6 bases from V and 8 bases from J, with 10 bases between. This CDR3 has 11 residues. DNA for the CDR3: TGTGCCATCAGGGGGCAGGGCGGCTACACCTTC. This gives the protein CAIRGQGGYTF.

The chain recombines TRBV12-3 or TRBV12-4 with TRBJ1-6; no reliable D call. The CDR3 consists of 13 residues. Trimming took 6 bases from V and 10 from J, leaving 13 bases between them. The CDR3 sequence: CASSHPVISPLHF. CDR3 nucleotide sequence: TGTGCCAGCAGCCATCCCGTCATCTCACCCCTCCACTTT.

V usage is TRBV9 and J usage is TRBJ2-3; D is possibly TRBD2 (6 bases). The CDR3 has 15 residues. The V end was cut by 3 bases, the J end by 1 base, with 12 bases between. Germline V gene sequence: CDR1 SGDLS, CDR2 YYNGEE. CDR3 in DNA: TGTGCCAGCAGCGGTGGGACGGGGGGCACAGATACGCAGTATTTT. Protein product: CASSGGTGGTDTQYF.

The chain recombines TRBV6-5 with TRBJ2-7; the D is unclear. Germline values: CDR1 MNHEY, CDR2 SVGAGI. The CDR3 covers 14 residues. Trimming cost V 1 base and J 1 base, with 8 bases left between them. This chain's CDR3 is CASSYYGPSYEQYF. The CDR3 bases are TGTGCCAGCAGTTACTATGGACCGTCCTACGAGCAGTACTTC.

V and J are TRBV6-4 and TRBJ2-1; 12 bases match TRBD2. Germline CDR1 MRHNA, CDR2 SNTAGT. There are 16 residues in the CDR3. The V segment lost 4 bases and the J segment 7 bases; nucleotides outside the gene matches: 8. The chain's CDR3 is CASSALAGGTGNEQFF. The CDR3, as DNA: TGTGCCAGCAGTGCCCTAGCGGGGGGGACAGGTAATGAGCAGTTCTTC.

The rearrangement links TRBV5-6 to TRBJ2-1; TRBD1 matches at 10 bases. This CDR3 has 14 residues. Germline V gene data show CDR1 as SGHDT and CDR2 as YYEEEE. V lost 1 base and J lost 6; bases outside the gene matches: 1. The CDR3 region is CASSLWDRGNEQFF. The CDR3 nucleotides are TGTGCCAGCAGCTTGTGGGACAGGGGCAATGAGCAGTTCTTC.